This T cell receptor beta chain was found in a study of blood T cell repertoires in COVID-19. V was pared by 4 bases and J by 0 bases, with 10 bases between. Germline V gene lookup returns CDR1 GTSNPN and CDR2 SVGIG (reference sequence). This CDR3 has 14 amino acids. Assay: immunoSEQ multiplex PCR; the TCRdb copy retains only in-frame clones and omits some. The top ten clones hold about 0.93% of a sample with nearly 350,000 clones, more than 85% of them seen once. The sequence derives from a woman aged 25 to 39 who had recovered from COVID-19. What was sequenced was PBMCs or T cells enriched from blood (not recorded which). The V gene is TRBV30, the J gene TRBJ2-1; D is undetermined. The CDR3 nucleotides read TGTGCCTGGAACACTCAGGCCTCCTACAATGAGCAGTTCTTC. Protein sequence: CAWNTQASYNEQFF.